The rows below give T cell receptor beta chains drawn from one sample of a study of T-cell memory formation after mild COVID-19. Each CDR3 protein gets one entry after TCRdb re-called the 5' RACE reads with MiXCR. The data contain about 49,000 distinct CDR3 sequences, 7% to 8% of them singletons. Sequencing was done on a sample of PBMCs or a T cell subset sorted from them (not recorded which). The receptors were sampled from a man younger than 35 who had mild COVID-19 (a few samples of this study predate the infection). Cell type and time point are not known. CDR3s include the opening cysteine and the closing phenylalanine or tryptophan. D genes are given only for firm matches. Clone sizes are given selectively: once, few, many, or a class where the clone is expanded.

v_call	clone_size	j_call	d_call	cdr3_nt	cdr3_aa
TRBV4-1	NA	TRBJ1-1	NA	TGCGCCAGCAGCCAAGTAGAGAACACTGAAGCTTTCTTT	CASSQVENTEAFF
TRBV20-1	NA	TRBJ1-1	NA	TGCAGTGCTAGTTTTTACACTGAAGCTTTCTTT	CSASFYTEAFF
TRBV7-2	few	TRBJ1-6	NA	TGTGCCAGCAGCTCGAGGCATTCACCCCTCCACTTT	CASSSRHSPLHF
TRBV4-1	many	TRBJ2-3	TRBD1	TGCGCCAGCAGCCAAGGGCAGGGGGCTGTGGATACGCAGTATTTT	CASSQGQGAVDTQYF
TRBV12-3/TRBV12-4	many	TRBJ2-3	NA	TGTGCCAGCAGTTTAGTGGACGGGTGGGGAGATACGCAGTATTTT	CASSLVDGWGDTQYF
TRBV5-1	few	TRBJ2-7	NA	TGCGCCAGCAGCTTGGGTCACCTACAGGAGACTAGGGGACCGTACGAGCAGTACTTC	CASSLGHLQETRGPYEQYF
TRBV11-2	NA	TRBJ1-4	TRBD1	TGTGCCAGCAGTCATCCTCCGGGACAGGGACTTTCAACTAATGAAAAACTGTTTTTT	CASSHPPGQGLSTNEKLFF
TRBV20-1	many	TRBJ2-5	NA	TGCAGTGCTAGGGGCAATCAAGAGACCCAGTACTTC	CSARGNQETQYF
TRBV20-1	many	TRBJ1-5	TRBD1	TGCAGTGCCGCCTCGGGACAGGGAATACGGTCCCAGCATTTT	CSAASGQGIRSQHF
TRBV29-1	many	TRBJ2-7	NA	TGCAGCGTCAACGCACAGGGTTACGAGCAGTACTTC	CSVNAQGYEQYF